One and the same sample provided the 23 T cell receptor beta chains below, sequenced in a study of shared clonotypes between healthy human individuals. CD8 cells regarded as naive lacked CD45RO, were positively chosen for CCR7, and omitted terminally differentiated effector memory CD45RA+ cells. Clones were read by immunoSEQ multiplex PCR, and TCRdb kept only the in-frame ones, dropping some. The sample shows hundreds of thousands of clones, about 96% of them seen only once. The sequenced material came from naive CD8+ T cells sorted from blood. Receptor source: a woman aged 30 to 39 in good health.

The chain uses TRBV7-9 and TRBJ2-1; no firm D call. The CDR3 covers 16 residues. The V and J ends lost 2 bases and 4 bases respectively, with 15 bases between them. Germline CDR1 SEHNR, CDR2 FQNEAQ (reference sequence). CDR3 nucleotides: TGTGCCAGCAGCTTAAGACGACTTGCCCCTTACAATGAGCAGTTCTTC. This gives the protein CASSLRRLAPYNEQFF.

V is TRBV5-4 and J is TRBJ1-2, with 10 bases aligning to TRBD1. The length of the CDR3 is 14 residues. The germline gives CDR1 SGHNT, CDR2 YYREEE (reference sequence). Trimming at V came to 4 bases and at J to 5 bases, leaving 5 bases not matched to a gene. The CDR3 spells CASSGTGVGYGYTF. The CDR3 DNA is TGTGCCAGCAGCGGGACAGGGGTTGGGTATGGCTACACCTTC.

The rearrangement links TRBV5-6 to TRBJ2-7, with 7 bases fitting TRBD2. The junction had 10 bases not matched to a gene; V was cut back by 1 base and J by 3 bases. Germline values: CDR1 SGHDT, CDR2 YYEEEE. CDR3 length equals 16 residues. The CDR3 bases are TGTGCCAGCAGCTTGATTCGGGGGGAGGGCGGCTACGAGCAGTACTTC. Its translation: CASSLIRGEGGYEQYF.

The chain links TRBV5-3 to TRBJ2-7, with 7 bases lining up with TRBD1. TRBV5-3 is an open reading frame whose function is uncertain. The CDR3 covers 14 residues. V trimming: 4 bases; J trimming: 1 base; junction bases outside the gene matches: 5. CDR3 residues: CARSTDRISYEQYF. Written as DNA, the CDR3 is TGTGCCAGAAGCACGGACAGGATATCCTACGAGCAGTACTTC.

V is TRBV29-1 and J is TRBJ1-3; D possibly corresponds to TRBD1 (5 bases). V lost 6 bases and J 0 bases, leaving 9 bases between the germline ends. CDR1 and CDR2 (germline): SQVTM, ANQGSEA. The CDR3 contains 13 residues. This chain's CDR3 is CSVRGSSGNTIYF. CDR3 coding DNA: TGCAGCGTCCGGGGGTCCTCTGGAAACACCATATATTTT. The entire variable domain, with the rest obtained from reference TRBV29-1 and TRBJ1-3, is as follows: SAVISQKPSRDICQRGTSLTIQCQVDSQVTMMFWYRQQPGQSLTLIATANQGSEATYESGFVIDKFPISRPNLTFSTLTVSNMSPEDSSIYLCSVRGSSGNTIYFGEGSWLTVV.

The genes are TRBV7-2 and TRBJ2-7; TRBD2 aligns across 10 bases. The CDR3 loop spans 16 amino acids. Germline trimming cut 5 bases from V and 2 bases from J; bases unmatched to any gene: 9. CDR1 and CDR2 (germline): SGHTA, FQGNSA. In DNA form, the CDR3 reads TGTGCCAGCAGCGCCGCGGGGGGGACTAGCGCCTACGAGCAGTACTTC. This codes for CASSAAGGTSAYEQYF.

The chain combines TRBV6-1 with TRBJ1-4; no clear D. Germline values: CDR1 MNHNS, CDR2 SASEGT. The CDR3 is made up of 15 amino acids. V was shortened by 6 bases and J by 0 bases, with 11 bases between the two germline ends. CDR3 DNA sequence: TGTGCCAGCAGGGTAACATTGGCAACTAATGAAAAACTGTTTTTT. Its protein is CASRVTLATNEKLFF.

Remarks on this clone: Other DNA sequences in the same sample also yield this CDR3. The V gene is TRBV28, the J gene TRBJ1-5; D call uncertain. V was trimmed by 3 bases and J by 4 bases, leaving 4 bases between them. Germline V lookup: CDR1 MDHEN, CDR2 SYDVKM. This CDR3 comprises 12 residues. The CDR3 sequence is CASSFLNQPQHF. CDR3 in DNA: TGTGCCAGCAGTTTTCTTAATCAGCCCCAGCATTTT.

This chain uses TRBV4-1 with TRBJ2-1, with 7 bases lining up with TRBD2. This CDR3 comprises 15 residues. With V trimmed by 8 bases and J by 1 base, 8 bases remained unmatched. Germline V gene lookup returns CDR1 MGHRA and CDR2 YSYEKL. The CDR3 loop is CASRELASSYNEQFF. CDR3 nucleotide sequence: TGCGCCAGCCGCGAACTAGCGTCGTCCTACAATGAGCAGTTCTTC.

The chain recombines TRBV19 with TRBJ2-7; 7 bases align to TRBD2. The CDR3 is 16 amino acids. Per germline, CDR1 LNHDA and CDR2 SQIVND (reference sequence). The ends lost 3 bases at V and 0 bases at J; junction bases unmatched: 8. DNA of the CDR3: TGTGCCAGTAGTATGGGGGGGACTCTGAGCTCCTACGAGCAGTACTTC. Amino acid sequence: CASSMGGTLSSYEQYF. Supplemented by reference TRBV19 and TRBJ2-7, the full variable domain reads DGGITQSPKYLFRKEGQNVTLSCEQNLNHDAMYWYRQDPGQGLRLIYYSQIVNDFQKGDIAEGYSVSREKKESFPLTVTSAQKNPTAFYLCASSMGGTLSSYEQYFGPGTRLTVT.

The CDR3 DNA follows: TGTGCCAGCAGCCTATATCCGACCGGGGAGCTGTTTTTT. It codes for CASSLYPTGELFF. The J gene is TRBJ2-2, the V gene TRBV14, with D unresolved. CDR1 and CDR2 from the germline V gene are SGHDN and FVKESK. V gave up 4 bases and J gave up 5 bases, with 8 bases separating them. The CDR3 has 13 residues. The full variable domain, in which reference TRBV14 and TRBJ2-2 provide the parts outside the CDR3, is EAGVTQFPSHSVIEKGQTVTLRCDPISGHDNLYWYRRVMGKEIKFLLHFVKESKQDESGMPNNRFLAERTGGTYSTLKVQPAELEDSGVYFCASSLYPTGELFFGEGSRLTVL.

The chain combines TRBV27 with TRBJ1-1; 9 nucleotides match TRBD1. J lost 7 bases, V lost 6 bases, and 3 bases had no gene match. This CDR3 region has 12 residues. CDR1 and CDR2 from the germline V gene are MNHEY and SMNVEV (reference sequence). CDR3 coding DNA: TGTGCCAGCAGAGGACAGGGGTTTGAAGCTTTCTTT. Translated: CASRGQGFEAFF.

CDR3 protein: CASSLLGFWQFF. In DNA form, the CDR3 reads TGTGCCAGCAGCCTACTGGGGTTCTGGCAGTTCTTC. The V gene is TRBV27, the J gene TRBJ2-1; D not resolved. V lost 6 bases, J lost 12 bases, and 15 bases lay in between. The CDR3 loop spans 12 amino acids. Germline assignment: CDR1 MNHEY and CDR2 SMNVEV (reference sequence).

V is TRBV5-1 and J is TRBJ2-3; D is undetermined. V lost 4 bases and J 6 bases, leaving 9 bases between the germline ends. Germline CDR1 reads SGHRS; CDR2 reads YFSETQ. The length of the CDR3 is 12 residues. The DNA of the CDR3 is TGCGCCAGCAGCCTCAGGTCTGATACGCAGTATTTT. This sequence encodes CASSLRSDTQYF.

This chain joins TRBV27 and TRBJ2-7, with 7 bases lining up with TRBD2. Looked up from germline, CDR1 is MNHEY and CDR2 is SMNVEV (reference sequence). J gave up 3 bases and V 4 bases, and 3 bases lay outside the gene matches. The CDR3 consists of 13 residues. CDR3: CASSWGEGYEQYF. The CDR3 DNA sequence: TGTGCCAGCAGTTGGGGGGAGGGCTACGAGCAGTACTTC.

Only a few counts were recorded for this clone. The chain couples TRBV2 to TRBJ1-1, with D maybe TRBD1 (6 bases). The CDR3 is 13 residues long. V was cut by 5 bases and J by 1 base, with 8 bases left in between. Germline V gene sequence: CDR1 SNHLY, CDR2 FYNNEI. In DNA form, the CDR3 reads TGTGCCAGCAGTAAGGGGGAGAACACTGAAGCTTTCTTT. Translating gives CASSKGENTEAFF.

The chain joins TRBV28 to TRBJ2-2; D gene uncertain. Germline CDR1 reads MDHEN; CDR2 reads SYDVKM. Trimming took 3 bases from V and 1 from J, leaving 18 bases between them. This CDR3 is 18 amino acids long. The CDR3 spells CASSFGRLDVRNTGELFF. DNA for the CDR3: TGTGCCAGCAGTTTTGGTCGGTTGGACGTCAGGAACACCGGGGAGCTGTTTTTT.

The V call is TRBV5-1, the J call TRBJ2-1, with a possible D match to TRBD2 (5 bases). V was trimmed by 5 bases and J by 0 bases, leaving 6 bases between them. CDR1 is SGHRS and CDR2 is YFSETQ in the germline V gene. This CDR3 is built from 13 residues. Here the CDR3 reads CASRGSSYNEQFF. DNA for the CDR3: TGCGCCAGCAGGGGGAGCTCCTACAATGAGCAGTTCTTC.

The chain links TRBV25-1 to TRBJ2-5; no clear D gene. Germline lookup yields CDR1 MGHDK and CDR2 SYGVNS. With 3 bases removed from V and 4 bases from J, the gap between germline ends came to 18 bases. CDR3 length: 16 residues. CDR3: CASSEGPSQVRETQYF. The CDR3 region has the DNA TGTGCCAGCAGTGAGGGCCCCTCGCAAGTTAGAGAGACCCAGTACTTC.

The CDR3: CASSDLRGPTEEIRDNEQFF. In DNA, the CDR3 is TGTGCCAGCAGCGATCTCCGGGGGCCGACGGAGGAGATTCGAGATAATGAGCAGTTCTTC. The V and J genes are TRBV2 and TRBJ2-1; TRBD1 or TRBD2 may be the D gene (6 bases each). The ends were cut back, 6 bases at V and 7 bases at J, with 34 bases in the middle. This CDR3 is 20 amino acids long. Germline loops: CDR1 SNHLY, CDR2 FYNNEI.

V gene TRBV27 combines with J gene TRBJ2-7; 7 nucleotides line up with TRBD2. After removal of 7 bases from V and 2 bases from J, the junction contained 8 bases not matched to a gene. This CDR3 has 14 residues. CDR1 and CDR2 (germline): MNHEY, SMNVEV (reference sequence). The CDR3 sequence: CASIPPSGTYEQYF. The CDR3, as DNA: TGTGCCAGCATCCCCCCTAGCGGCACCTACGAGCAGTACTTC.

The CDR3 bases are TGTGCCAGCAGCCTACTCTGGGGACTCCAAGAGACCCAGTACTTC. It encodes CASSLLWGLQETQYF. The chain is built from TRBV6-5 and TRBJ2-5, with D perhaps TRBD2 (6 bases). Per germline, CDR1 MNHEY and CDR2 SVGAGI. The V end lost 6 bases, the J end lost 1 base, and 15 bases lay between the germline ends. CDR3 size: 15 residues.

The chain joins TRBV5-6 to TRBJ1-3; D is undetermined. Germline V gene lookup returns CDR1 SGHDT and CDR2 YYEEEE. V dropped 1 base and J dropped 0 bases, with 11 bases sitting between them. CDR3 length: 16 residues. Here the CDR3 reads CASSLSRYISGNTIYF. CDR3 in DNA: TGTGCCAGCAGCTTGAGCAGGTACATCTCTGGAAACACCATATATTTT.